This T cell receptor (beta chain) was recovered during a study of blood T cell repertoires in COVID-19. Overall study context: The United States, Italy and Spain supplied acute and convalescent COVID-19 samples. Sources were T cells, B-cell-depleted T cells, or PBMCs; the material itself was cDNA or gDNA.

There are 18 residues in the CDR3. Germline-derived CDR1 and CDR2 are MNHEY and SVGEGT. The ends were cut back, 0 bases at V and 4 bases at J, with 18 bases in the middle. In the original processing: How many nucleated cells were present was estimated from reference gene primer amplification. Profiled with immunoSEQ multiplex PCR; TCRdb holds only in-frame clones, not every one. Clone size and V and J calls were adopted from that table, with D and trimming inferred from the DNA. This sample carries roughly 220,000 clones, more than 65% of them seen once, and the ten largest clones take 3% to 3.5%. This rearrangement joins TRBV6-2 or TRBV6-3 to TRBJ2-2; a weak D match, TRBD1 (6 bases). The sequence was collected from a woman in her thirties who had recovered from COVID-19. The sequenced material came from peripheral blood. CDR3 nucleotides: TGTGCCAGCAGTTACTCAAAGGCGGCCCAGGGGATCACCGGGGAGCTGTTTTTT. It encodes CASSYSKAAQGITGELFF.